This T cell receptor (beta chain) originates from a study of blood T cell repertoires in COVID-19. The CDR3 runs 16 residues. After removal of 5 bases from V and 1 base from J, the junction contained 7 bases not matched to a gene. CDR1 is SGHVS and CDR2 is FNYEAQ in the germline V gene. TCRdb keeps only in-frame clones here, not all; method: immunoSEQ multiplex PCR. The data show around 60,000 clones, 70% to 90% seen once. The genes are TRBV7-6 and TRBJ2-5, with 10 bases lining up with TRBD1. Source material: peripheral blood. This TCR derives from a woman in her sixties or seventies with active COVID-19. This CDR3 reads CASSPRTGGGQETQYF. In DNA form, the CDR3 reads TGTGCCAGCAGCCCAAGGACAGGGGGTGGCCAAGAGACCCAGTACTTC.